Shown below are 15 T cell receptor beta chains from a single sample sequenced in a study of T cell responses to AZD1222 COVID-19 vaccine (dated by TCRdb to about 2021). Library preparation employed the immunoSEQ multiplex PCR assay. The table comes from immuneACCESS by way of TCRdb, which keeps in-frame sequences with V and J called. Part of the clones is missing from these tables; in studies checked, under half for an unresolved V gene and the rest for unknown reasons. The sample includes around 150,000 clones, with roughly 90% observed a single time. The leading ten clones occupy approximately 4.5% of the sample. In the paper's terms, the time point label means: about 28 days (+/-7) after the second vaccine dose. The specimen was peripheral blood, collected 28 days after the second AZD1222 dose. Every receptor here comes from an adult who received the AZD1222 COVID-19 vaccine.

The rearrangement joins TRBV19 to TRBJ2-5, with 9 bases lining up with TRBD1. In germline, CDR1 is LNHDA, CDR2 SQIVND (reference sequence). The CDR3 runs to 14 residues. J gave up 5 bases and V 6 bases, and 7 bases lay outside the gene matches. The CDR3 spells CASRQQGARETQYF. The CDR3 DNA reads TGTGCCAGTAGACAACAGGGGGCGCGGGAGACCCAGTACTTC.

The rearrangement links TRBV10-1 to TRBJ1-6; D may be TRBD1 (5 bases). CDR1 and CDR2 (germline): WNHNN, SYGVQD (reference sequence). CDR3 length: 14 residues. V lost 10 bases, J lost 9 bases, and 19 bases lay in between. CDR3 nucleotide sequence: TGCGCCACCTCGGGGCGTTGGTTTGGTTCACCCCTCCACTTT. Its protein is CATSGRWFGSPLHF.

Note on this clone: At one end the junction does not follow the germline gene, possibly because of a read error. This chain connects TRBV10-2 to TRBJ2-2, with 10 bases identical to TRBD2. Germline V gives CDR1 WSHSY, CDR2 SAAADI. This CDR3 has 16 residues. The CDR3 is CARSPAGGAVVGELFF. The CDR3 bases are TGCGCCCGCAGCCCAGCGGGGGGGGCCGTCGTCGGGGAGCTGTTTTTT.

The V call is TRBV7-2, the J call TRBJ2-1; no clear D gene. This CDR3 spans 14 amino acids. Trimming took off 2 bases at V and 0 bases at J, with 5 bases between the two ends. CDR1 and CDR2 from the germline V gene are SGHTA and FQGNSA. The CDR3 bases are TGTGCCAGCAGCTTATCTATCTCCTACAATGAGCAGTTCTTC. Its translation: CASSLSISYNEQFF.

The chain links TRBV7-2 to TRBJ2-1; 9 nucleotides agree with TRBD1. Germline loops: CDR1 SGHTA, CDR2 FQGNSA. The ends lost 4 bases at V and 4 bases at J; junction bases unmatched: 8. The CDR3 is made up of 16 amino acids. The CDR3 sequence: CASSSRRQGGYNEQFF. As DNA, the CDR3 is TGTGCCAGCAGCTCCCGAAGACAGGGGGGATACAATGAGCAGTTCTTC.

V is TRBV27 and J is TRBJ2-7; 7 bases line up with TRBD1. Germline CDR1 MNHEY, CDR2 SMNVEV (reference sequence). The CDR3 is made up of 12 amino acids. J was trimmed by 2 bases and V by 9 bases; bases with no gene match: 4. CDR3 protein: CASRDRTYEQYF. The CDR3 DNA reads as TGTGCCAGTCGGGACAGAACCTACGAGCAGTACTTC.

The V gene is TRBV27, the J gene TRBJ1-2, with a weak D call TRBD1 (5 bases). This CDR3 comprises 14 residues. Germline lookup yields CDR1 MNHEY and CDR2 SMNVEV (reference sequence). V shed 0 bases and J shed 5 bases, with 10 bases lying between them. The CDR3, as DNA: TGTGCCAGCAGTTTATCACGACAGACATATGGCTACACCTTC. Translated, it gives CASSLSRQTYGYTF.

The chain has TRBV4-2 and TRBJ2-1; TRBD1 agrees at 7 bases. The trim removed 6 bases at V and 0 bases at J, leaving 5 bases unmatched. The CDR3 totals 15 residues. Germline assignment: CDR1 LGHNA and CDR2 YNFKEQ. This chain's CDR3 is CASSPDRISYNEQFF. The CDR3 bases are TGTGCCAGCAGTCCGGACAGGATCTCCTACAATGAGCAGTTCTTC.

The CDR3 bases are TGTGCCAGCAGTTACGATACAGGGACAGGCTATGGCTACACCTTC. Its protein product is CASSYDTGTGYGYTF. The rearrangement links TRBV6-5 to TRBJ1-2, with 8 bases that match TRBD1. Per the germline V gene, CDR1 is MNHEY and CDR2 is SVGAGI. The CDR3 is 15 amino acids. The trim removed 2 bases at V and 4 bases at J, leaving 6 bases unmatched.

Note on this clone: Additional DNA sequences in this sample encode the identical CDR3. The CDR3, as DNA: TGTGCCACCAGCAGAGAGAATCAGCCCCAGCATTTT. Protein product: CATSRENQPQHF. This chain links TRBV15 with TRBJ1-5; no definite D call. The germline CDR1 and CDR2 sequences are LNHNV and YYDKDF (reference sequence). This CDR3 is 12 amino acids long. The V and J ends lost 0 bases and 4 bases respectively, with 1 base between them.

The V gene is TRBV6-2 or TRBV6-3, the J gene TRBJ2-2, with D tentatively TRBD1 (6 bases). The CDR3 extends over 15 amino acids. V dropped 4 bases and J dropped 3 bases, with 12 bases sitting between them. Germline V CDR1 and CDR2: MNHEY, SVGEGT. The CDR3 DNA is TGTGCCAGCAGTTCATCAGGGGCCGACACCGGGGAGCTGTTTTTT. Translating it yields CASSSSGADTGELFF.

The chain carries TRBV9 and TRBJ2-1; possibly TRBD1 for D (5 bases). V was shortened by 4 bases and J by 5 bases, with 16 bases between the two germline ends. CDR3 length equals 15 residues. Germline CDR1 and CDR2: SGDLS and YYNGEE. The CDR3 nucleotides read TGTGCCAGCAGCCTCACAGGAAGCCCAAACAATGAGCAGTTCTTC. It is translated as CASSLTGSPNNEQFF. The variable domain in full, with the rest retrieved from reference TRBV9 and TRBJ2-1, is DSGVTQTPKHLITATGQRVTLRCSPRSGDLSVYWYQQSLDQGLQFLIQYYNGEERAKGNILERFSAQQFPDLHSELNLSSLELGDSALYFCASSLTGSPNNEQFFGPGTRLTVL.

The chain links TRBV10-3 to TRBJ1-4, with D unresolved. This CDR3 comprises 15 residues. The germline CDR1 and CDR2 sequences are ENHRY and SYGVKD. Trimming took off 10 bases at V and 1 base at J, with 16 bases between the two ends. In nucleotides, the CDR3 is TGTGCCACCAGCCGCGGCGAGTTAACTAATGAAAAACTGTTTTTT. Encoded protein: CATSRGELTNEKLFF.

The chain has TRBV5-6 and TRBJ1-6; D is unclear. V was cut by 4 bases and J by 2 bases, with 1 base left in between. The CDR3 extends over 12 amino acids. Germline CDR1 reads SGHDT; CDR2 reads YYEEEE. CDR3 region: CASSPYNSPLHF. The DNA of the CDR3 is TGTGCCAGCAGCCCCTATAATTCACCCCTCCACTTT.

V and J are TRBV19 and TRBJ2-2; unclear D gene. With 10 bases removed from V and 4 bases from J, the gap between germline ends came to 19 bases. The germline V gene has CDR1 LNHDA and CDR2 SQIVND (reference sequence). The CDR3 has 15 amino acids. The CDR3 nucleotides read TGTGCCACGACCCGGGTCTTCTTTGCCACCGGGGAGCTGTTTTTT. This codes for CATTRVFFATGELFF.